This T cell receptor beta chain is from a study of metastatic and nonmetastatic thyroid tumors. Treatment of any kind had been given to no patient before thyroid surgery. V trimming: 1 base; J trimming: 7 bases; junction bases outside the gene matches: 7. Germline CDR1 reads MNHNS; CDR2 reads SASEGT. The CDR3 has 15 amino acids. Study results and limitations: As reported, TCR beta diversity in blood and tumor was significantly higher in malignant thyroid tumors than in benign nodules.

In the original workflow: To classify distant metastasis in papillary thyroid cancer, a model was built from CDR3 differences across clinicopathological groups. TCRdb re-called the PCR reads with MiXCR. It is TCRdb's table, rather than the study itself, that gives the V and J calls and clone size. The profile covers approximately 30,000 clones, with roughly 17% appearing a single time and around 3.3% taken by the ten largest. Many counts were recorded for this clone. Its antigen is undetermined. Sequencing input: blood. The sequence was collected from a female donor with papillary thyroid cancer or a benign thyroid nodule (not recorded which). Some clones in this sample may be carry-over from other donors' samples. The chain is built from TRBV6-1 and TRBJ1-5; 7 bases align to TRBD1. The CDR3 sequence: CASSEVGTGAQPQHF. CDR3 nucleotides: TGTGCCAGCAGTGAAGTAGGTACAGGGGCCCAGCCCCAGCATTTT.